This is a list of T cell receptor beta chains from one sample in a study of shared clonotypes between healthy human individuals. Sequenced by immunoSEQ multiplex PCR; TCRdb stores in-frame clones only, minus some. The repertoire consists of roughly 510,000 clones, with about 75% occurring once and the leading ten covering 12%. Sequencing used PBMCs. These receptors all come from a middle-aged woman in good health. Some clones in this sample may be carry-over from other donors' samples. The CDR3 runs from the conserved cysteine through the conserved F or W. Fields, in order: V gene, J gene, D gene, clone size, CDR3 DNA, CDR3 protein. The D gene is left open where the match is weak. Only some rows state a clone size, as once, few, many or a class for expanded clones.

>TRBV27|TRBJ2-5|TRBD1|.
TGTGCCAGCACCAGAGGGACAGGACCCCAAGAGACCCAGTACTTC
CASTRGTGPQETQYF
>TRBV27|TRBJ1-1|TRBD1|.
TGTGCCAAAGGCGACAGGGGTTACACTGAAGCTTTCTTT
CAKGDRGYTEAFF
>TRBV4-1|TRBJ2-1|.|.
TGCGCCAGCAGCCAAGTAGGGAGGCACTACAATGAGCAGTTCTTC
CASSQVGRHYNEQFF
>TRBV11-3|TRBJ2-7|.|.
TGTGCCAGCAGCTTTAAGGGCCCATACGAGCAGTACTTC
CASSFKGPYEQYF
>TRBV6-5|TRBJ2-1|.|.
TGTGCCAGCAGTTACAGAAGGGTAACCAATGAGCAGTTCTTC
CASSYRRVTNEQFF
>TRBV6-5|TRBJ2-7|TRBD1|.
TGTGCCAGCGCCTACACCGGGACAGGGTCCTACGAGCAGTACTTC
CASAYTGTGSYEQYF
>TRBV6-1|TRBJ1-3|TRBD1|.
TGTGCCAGCAGCAACAGGGGATCTGGAAACACCATATATTTT
CASSNRGSGNTIYF
>TRBV19|TRBJ1-4|.|.
TGTGCCAGTAGTCGGGACGGAATAGTGGCTAATGAAAAACTGTTTTTT
CASSRDGIVANEKLFF
>TRBV14|TRBJ1-5|.|.
TGTGCCAGCAGCCAAGAGCAAGGGCCCCAGCATTTT
CASSQEQGPQHF
>TRBV18|TRBJ2-3|.|.
TGTGCCAGCTCACCGCCAGGAACTAGGAGCACAGATACGCAGTATTTT
CASSPPGTRSTDTQYF
>TRBV19|TRBJ1-1|.|few
TGTGCCAGTAGTACGACATTGAACACTGAAGCTTTCTTT
CASSTTLNTEAFF
>TRBV29-1|TRBJ1-2|.|.
TGCAGCGTTGTAGAGCTCCCCATTGGCTACACCTTC
CSVVELPIGYTF
>TRBV9|TRBJ2-3|.|.
TGTGCCAGCAGCTACACAGATACGCAGTATTTT
CASSYTDTQYF
>TRBV6-5|TRBJ2-3|TRBD2|.
TGTGCCAGCAGCCTCTCGGGGGGTCCGCAGTATTTT
CASSLSGGPQYF
>TRBV28|TRBJ1-2|.|.
TGTGCCAGCACCTCTCAGGGAGGTCATGGCTACACCTTC
CASTSQGGHGYTF
>TRBV11-2|TRBJ1-5|TRBD1|few
TGTGCCAGCAGCCGCGATCAGGGGGGACAGCCCCAGCATTTT
CASSRDQGGQPQHF